This is a list of T cell receptor beta chains from one sample in a study of cytomegalovirus exposure and HLA in healthy donors. Produced via immunoSEQ multiplex PCR; TCRdb's table is partial and in-frame only. The repertoire includes 85,000 to 130,000 clones, around 75% of them detected once, and 13% to 15% sits in the top ten. Input material: PBMCs. Every receptor here comes from a male donor in good health and CMV-seropositive. Both conserved end residues are part of each CDR3. D genes are given only for firm matches. Size tells how often a clone was seen (once, few, many) or the class of an expanded clone, and some rows leave it out.

cdr3_aa: CASTYGRGYEQYF
cdr3_nt: TGTGCCAGCACCTATGGCAGGGGCTACGAGCAGTACTTC
v_call: TRBV2
clone_size: NA
d_call: NA
j_call: TRBJ2-7

cdr3_aa: CASSQGEGNYQPQHF
cdr3_nt: TGCGCCAGCAGCCAAGGGGAGGGAAACTATCAGCCCCAGCATTTT
v_call: TRBV4-1
clone_size: NA
d_call: NA
j_call: TRBJ1-5

cdr3_aa: CASSQDPGTGSAAEKLFF
cdr3_nt: TGTGCCAGCAGCCAAGATCCCGGGACAGGGAGTGCGGCGGAAAAACTGTTTTTT
v_call: TRBV4-2
clone_size: NA
d_call: TRBD1
j_call: TRBJ1-4

cdr3_aa: CASSDSFRGAFF
cdr3_nt: TGTGCCAGCAGTGATAGTTTCAGGGGAGCTTTCTTT
v_call: TRBV25-1
clone_size: NA
d_call: NA
j_call: TRBJ1-1

cdr3_aa: CASSPLSGGASEQFF
cdr3_nt: TGTGCCAGCAGCCCACTGAGCGGGGGGGCTAGTGAGCAGTTCTTC
v_call: TRBV7-3
clone_size: NA
d_call: TRBD2
j_call: TRBJ2-1

cdr3_aa: CASSSTRGVTEAFF
cdr3_nt: TGTGCCAGCAGTAGCACCAGGGGCGTCACTGAAGCTTTCTTT
v_call: TRBV2
clone_size: NA
d_call: NA
j_call: TRBJ1-1

cdr3_aa: CASSPSQGGNWKTQYF
cdr3_nt: TGTGCCAGCTCACCCAGTCAGGGTGGCAACTGGAAGACCCAGTACTTC
v_call: TRBV18
clone_size: NA
d_call: NA
j_call: TRBJ2-5

cdr3_aa: CASSQAASWSSYNEQFF
cdr3_nt: TGTGCCAGCAGCCAAGCTGCATCCTGGAGCTCCTACAATGAGCAGTTCTTC
v_call: TRBV14
clone_size: once
d_call: NA
j_call: TRBJ2-1

cdr3_aa: CASSLGRGSATDTQYF
cdr3_nt: TGTGCCAGCAGCTTAGGGAGAGGCTCAGCCACAGATACGCAGTATTTT
v_call: TRBV7-9
clone_size: NA
d_call: NA
j_call: TRBJ2-3

cdr3_aa: CASSYSIRSSYNEQFF
cdr3_nt: TGTGCCAGCAGTTACTCGATTAGAAGCTCCTACAATGAGCAGTTCTTC
v_call: TRBV6-5
clone_size: NA
d_call: NA
j_call: TRBJ2-1

cdr3_aa: CASSAQTNTGELFF
cdr3_nt: TGTGCCAGCAGCGCCCAAACTAACACCGGGGAGCTGTTTTTT
v_call: TRBV9
clone_size: NA
d_call: NA
j_call: TRBJ2-2

cdr3_aa: CASSSPQGVGTDTQYF
cdr3_nt: TGTGCCAGCAGCTCCCCACAGGGGGTCGGCACAGATACGCAGTATTTT
v_call: TRBV6-6
clone_size: NA
d_call: TRBD1
j_call: TRBJ2-3

cdr3_aa: CASSYSRTTTYNEQFF
cdr3_nt: TGTGCCAGCAGTTACTCCAGGACAACCACCTACAATGAGCAGTTCTTC
v_call: TRBV6-6
clone_size: NA
d_call: NA
j_call: TRBJ2-1

cdr3_aa: CASSLGQGGIEAFF
cdr3_nt: TGTGCCAGCAGCCTCGGCCAGGGAGGGATCGAAGCTTTCTTT
v_call: TRBV7-8
clone_size: once
d_call: NA
j_call: TRBJ1-1

cdr3_aa: CASSQASAGTGNEKLFF
cdr3_nt: TGCGCCAGCAGCCAAGCCTCCGCCGGGACAGGAAATGAAAAACTGTTTTTT
v_call: TRBV4-1
clone_size: NA
d_call: TRBD1
j_call: TRBJ1-4

cdr3_aa: CASSLLGADGYTF
cdr3_nt: TGTGCCAGCAGCCTCCTAGGGGCGGATGGCTACACCTTC
v_call: TRBV28
clone_size: many
d_call: NA
j_call: TRBJ1-2

cdr3_aa: CASSEANSYGYTF
cdr3_nt: TGTGCCAGCAGTGAAGCGAACAGCTATGGCTACACCTTC
v_call: TRBV6-1
clone_size: many
d_call: NA
j_call: TRBJ1-2

cdr3_aa: CASSIRTGLSDSPLHF
cdr3_nt: TGTGCCAGCAGTATACGGACAGGGCTTAGTGATTCACCCCTCCACTTT
v_call: TRBV27
clone_size: NA
d_call: TRBD1
j_call: TRBJ1-6

cdr3_aa: CASSLGHMVRSEQETQYF
cdr3_nt: TGTGCCAGCAGCTTAGGACACATGGTTCGGTCGGAACAAGAGACCCAGTACTTC
v_call: TRBV7-8
clone_size: NA
d_call: NA
j_call: TRBJ2-5

cdr3_aa: CASSPRRRQNTEAFF
cdr3_nt: TGTGCCAGCAGCCCGCGACGGCGGCAGAACACTGAAGCTTTCTTT
v_call: TRBV7-2
clone_size: NA
d_call: NA
j_call: TRBJ1-1

cdr3_aa: CASSLSRSTVGATQYF
cdr3_nt: TGTGCCAGCAGTTTATCGAGATCGACTGTCGGAGCGACCCAGTACTTC
v_call: TRBV27
clone_size: NA
d_call: NA
j_call: TRBJ2-5

cdr3_aa: CAWSVGRIYGYTF
cdr3_nt: TGTGCCTGGAGTGTGGGCAGAATATATGGCTACACCTTC
v_call: TRBV30
clone_size: NA
d_call: NA
j_call: TRBJ1-2

cdr3_aa: CASSLGSGTGTDTQYF
cdr3_nt: TGTGCCAGCAGCTTAGGGTCCGGGACAGGCACAGATACGCAGTATTTT
v_call: TRBV7-2
clone_size: NA
d_call: TRBD1
j_call: TRBJ2-3